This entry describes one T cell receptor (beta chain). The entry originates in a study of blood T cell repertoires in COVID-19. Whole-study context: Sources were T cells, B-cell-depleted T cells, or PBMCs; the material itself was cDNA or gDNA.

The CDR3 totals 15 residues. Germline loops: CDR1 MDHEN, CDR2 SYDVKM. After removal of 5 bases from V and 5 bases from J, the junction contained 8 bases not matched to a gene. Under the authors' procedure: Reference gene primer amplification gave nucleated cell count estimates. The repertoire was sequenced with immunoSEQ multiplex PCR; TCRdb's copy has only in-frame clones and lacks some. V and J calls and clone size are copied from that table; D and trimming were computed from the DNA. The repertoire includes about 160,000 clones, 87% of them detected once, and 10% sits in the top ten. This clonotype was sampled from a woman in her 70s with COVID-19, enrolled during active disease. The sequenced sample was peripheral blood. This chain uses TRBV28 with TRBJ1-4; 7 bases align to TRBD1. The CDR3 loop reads CASSQIQGWNEKLFF. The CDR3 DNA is TGTGCCAGCAGTCAGATACAGGGGTGGAATGAAAAACTGTTTTTT.